This entry concerns a single T cell receptor beta chain. A sample-barcoded 5' primer and a J-beta primer mix were used in a second PCR of roughly 6 to 11 cycles. TCRdb passed the 5' RACE reads through MiXCR, listing each CDR3 protein once. The sample lists about 940,000 distinct CDR3 sequences, around 46% occurring once. This record comes from a study of blood T cells in healthy people across ages. At the level of the study: Capture by template switching was about one barcoded beta molecule per two T cells.

Every donor gave 7.5 to 10 milliliters of peripheral blood. The total RNA that was extracted per sample amounted to at least 5 micrograms. The specimen was blood. The clonotype was recovered from a man younger than 40 in good health.

CDR3 nucleotide sequence: TGCGCCAGCAGCCAAGACTGGGTTGATGAGCAGTACTTC. This gives the protein CASSQDWVDEQYF. This chain connects TRBV4-3 to TRBJ2-5; D unresolved. Trimming took 0 bases from V and 11 from J, leaving 13 bases between them. Germline V lookup: CDR1 LGHNA, CDR2 YSLEER. The CDR3 contains 13 residues.